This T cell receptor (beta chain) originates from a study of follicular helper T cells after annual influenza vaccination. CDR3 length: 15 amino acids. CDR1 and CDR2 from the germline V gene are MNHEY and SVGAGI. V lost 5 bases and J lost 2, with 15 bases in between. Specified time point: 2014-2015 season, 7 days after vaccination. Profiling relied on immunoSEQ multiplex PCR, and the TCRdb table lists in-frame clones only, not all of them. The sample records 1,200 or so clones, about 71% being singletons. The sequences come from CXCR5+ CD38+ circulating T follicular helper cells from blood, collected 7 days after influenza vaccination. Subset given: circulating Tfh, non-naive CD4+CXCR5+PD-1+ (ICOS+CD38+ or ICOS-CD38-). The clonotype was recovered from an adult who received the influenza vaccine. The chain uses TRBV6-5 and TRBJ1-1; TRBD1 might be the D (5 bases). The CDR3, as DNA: TGTGCCAGCAGTGCGCCGGCCGGGGGTAACACTGAAGCTTTCTTT. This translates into CASSAPAGGNTEAFF.